Following are 3 T cell receptor beta chains from one sample sequenced in a study of somatic mutations in cytotoxic T cells in rheumatoid arthritis. Method: immunoSEQ multiplex PCR; TCRdb's copy keeps in-frame clones and lacks some. The sample has approximately 23,000 clones, around 75% seen once. Sequenced input: CD8+ T cells sorted from blood. The receptors shown here come from an adult with rheumatoid arthritis.

CDR3 DNA: TGTGCCAGCAGTCCCGGGAGGGCCCGGACCGGGGAGCTGTTTTTT. Translation gives CASSPGRARTGELFF. V usage is TRBV27 and J usage is TRBJ2-2, with 8 positions matching TRBD2. The CDR3 is 15 amino acids. V gave up 5 bases and J gave up 5 bases; unmatched junction bases: 7. CDR1 is MNHEY, CDR2 SMNVEV, per germline (reference sequence).

The J gene is TRBJ1-2, the V gene TRBV5-8; D unresolved. V was cut by 2 bases and J by 4 bases, with 15 bases left in between. CDR1 and CDR2 (germline): SGHTS, YDEGEE. The CDR3 is made up of 15 amino acids. Here the CDR3 DNA reads TGTGCCAGCAGCTTTGGTTCCGAAACCGGCTATGGCTACACCTTC. Its protein product is CASSFGSETGYGYTF. Drawing the rest from reference TRBV5-8 and TRBJ1-2, the complete variable domain is EAGVTQSPTHLIKTRGQQATLRCSPISGHTSVYWYQQALGLGLQFLLWYDEGEERNRGNFPPRFSGRQFPNYSSELNVNALELEDSALYLCASSFGSETGYGYTFGSGTRLTVV.

The chain carries TRBV6-5 and TRBJ2-5; D possibly corresponds to TRBD1 (5 bases). Trimming removed 2 bases at V and 3 bases at J, with 10 bases between. The CDR3 is made up of 14 amino acids. The germline gives CDR1 MNHEY, CDR2 SVGAGI. Here the CDR3 DNA reads TGTGCCAGCAGTTACCAGGGCCAAGAAGAGACCCAGTACTTC. This gives the protein CASSYQGQEETQYF.